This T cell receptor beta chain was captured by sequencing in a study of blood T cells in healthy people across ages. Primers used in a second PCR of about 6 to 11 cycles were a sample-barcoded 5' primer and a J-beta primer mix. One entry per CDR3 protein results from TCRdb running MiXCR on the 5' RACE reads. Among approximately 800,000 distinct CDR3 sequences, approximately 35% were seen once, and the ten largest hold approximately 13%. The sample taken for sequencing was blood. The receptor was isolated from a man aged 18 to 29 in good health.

This CDR3 reads CASSLSGQGNNEQFF. CDR3 bases: TGTGCCAGCAGCTTATCCGGACAGGGAAACAATGAGCAGTTCTTC. The gene calls are TRBV7-3 and TRBJ2-1, with 8 bases fitting TRBD1. After removal of 2 bases from V and 5 bases from J, the junction contained 5 bases not matched to a gene. Germline-derived CDR1 and CDR2 are SGHTA and FQGTGA. The CDR3 contains 15 residues. The entire variable domain, with the rest obtained from reference TRBV7-3 and TRBJ2-1, is as follows: GAGVSQTPSNKVTEKGKYVELRCDPISGHTALYWYRQSLGQGPEFLIYFQGTGAADDSGLPNDRFFAVRPEGSVSTLKIQRTERGDSAVYLCASSLSGQGNNEQFFGPGTRLTVL.